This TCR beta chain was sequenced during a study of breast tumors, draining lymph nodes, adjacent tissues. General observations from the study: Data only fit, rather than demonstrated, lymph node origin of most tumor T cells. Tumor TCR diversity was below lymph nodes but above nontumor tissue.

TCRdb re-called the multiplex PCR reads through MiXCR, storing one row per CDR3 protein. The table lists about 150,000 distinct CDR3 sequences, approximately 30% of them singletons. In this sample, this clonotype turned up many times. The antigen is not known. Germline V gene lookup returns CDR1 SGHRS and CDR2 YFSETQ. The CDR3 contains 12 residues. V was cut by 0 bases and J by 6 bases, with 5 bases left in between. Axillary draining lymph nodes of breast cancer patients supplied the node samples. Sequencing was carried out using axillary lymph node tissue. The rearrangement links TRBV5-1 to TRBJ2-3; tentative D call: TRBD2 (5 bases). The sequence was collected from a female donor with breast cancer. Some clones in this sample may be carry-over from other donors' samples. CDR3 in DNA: TGCGCCAGCAGCTTGGGGAGGGATACGCAGTATTTT. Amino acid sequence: CASSLGRDTQYF.